This passage covers 28 T cell receptor beta chains from one sample sequenced in a study of cytomegalovirus exposure and HLA in healthy donors. The PCR ran on 60 Vbeta and 13 Jbeta primers. Repertoires were generated with immunoSEQ multiplex PCR, while TCRdb's copy carries only in-frame clones and drops some. The repertoire holds approximately 100,000 clones, with around 79% as singletons. The sequenced material came from PBMCs. These receptor sequences come from a man between 60 and 75 years old in good health and CMV-seropositive.

The chain joins TRBV5-6 to TRBJ2-3; tentatively, D is TRBD2 (6 bases). Germline assignment: CDR1 SGHDT and CDR2 YYEEEE. The CDR3 has 15 amino acids. Trimming left V 2 bases short and J 2 bases short, with 12 bases between. CDR3 DNA: TGTGCCAGCAGCTTATTCCGGGGGAACACAGATACGCAGTATTTT. This encodes CASSLFRGNTDTQYF.

This chain joins TRBV6-5 and TRBJ2-2; TRBD2 aligns across 12 bases. CDR1 is MNHEY and CDR2 is SVGAGI in the germline V gene. CDR3 length: 14 amino acids. J lost 7 bases, V lost 6 bases, and 3 bases had no gene match. The CDR3 spells CASRTSGGNGELFF. Here the CDR3 DNA reads TGTGCCAGCAGAACTAGCGGGGGGAACGGGGAGCTGTTTTTT.

This clone turned up a few times. The chain uses TRBV6-6 and TRBJ1-1, with TRBD1 matching 7 bases. Germline CDR1 reads MNHNY; CDR2 reads SVGAGI (reference sequence). The J segment lost 9 bases and the V segment lost 2 bases, leaving 6 bases of the junction unmatched. The CDR3 runs to 13 residues. As DNA, the CDR3 is TGTGCCAGCAGTTACGAGACAGGGACGCAAGCTTTCTTT. Translation: CASSYETGTQAFF.

CDR3 amino acids: CASSIASGFRTQYF. CDR3 nucleotides: TGTGCCAGTAGTATTGCTAGCGGGTTTAGGACCCAGTACTTC. The chain joins TRBV19 to TRBJ2-5; 8 nucleotides match TRBD2. The CDR3 totals 14 residues. J was trimmed by 7 bases and V by 3 bases; bases with no gene match: 7. Germline assignment: CDR1 LNHDA and CDR2 SQIVND (reference sequence).

This clone has more than one count but fewer than ten. The genes are TRBV6-6 and TRBJ1-6; the D is unclear. The V end lost 5 bases, the J end lost 4 bases, and 12 bases lay between the germline ends. The CDR3 has 15 amino acids. CDR1 MNHNY and CDR2 SVGAGI come from the germline V gene (reference sequence). The CDR3 DNA is TGTGCCAGCAGTCGCGAAACGGGGTATAATTCACCCCTCCACTTT. Its protein product is CASSRETGYNSPLHF.

This clone was observed a few times. The rearrangement uses TRBV14 and TRBJ1-6; D unresolved. CDR3 length: 12 residues. Looked up from germline, CDR1 is SGHDN and CDR2 is FVKESK. V gave up 2 bases and J gave up 14 bases, with 10 bases separating them. CDR3 coding DNA: TGTGCCAGCAGCCAACCCCCCGGGGCCCTCCACTTT. Protein sequence: CASSQPPGALHF.

The chain links TRBV7-9 to TRBJ2-5; no firm D call. Germline CDR1 reads SEHNR; CDR2 reads FQNEAQ (reference sequence). CDR3 length: 14 amino acids. V was trimmed by 5 bases and J by 5 bases, leaving 15 bases between them. The CDR3 DNA reads as TGTGCCAGCAGCCCTCCTTATGAGTCCGAGACCCAGTACTTC. It yields the protein CASSPPYESETQYF.

The rearrangement links TRBV9 to TRBJ2-3; D gene unclear. CDR1 and CDR2 from the germline V gene are SGDLS and YYNGEE. Trimming removed 0 bases from V and 4 bases from J, with 9 bases in between. The CDR3 contains 14 residues. For the CDR3, the DNA is TGTGCCAGCAGCGTAGACTTGCCCCCAGATACGCAGTATTTT. Translating it yields CASSVDLPPDTQYF.

This rearrangement joins TRBV4-2 to TRBJ2-1; 8 positions agree with TRBD2. Germline-derived CDR1 and CDR2 are LGHNA and YNFKEQ. J lost 10 bases, V lost 0 bases, and 11 bases had no gene match. The CDR3 consists of 16 residues. CDR3 in amino acids: CASSQELAGGPREQFF. DNA for the CDR3: TGTGCCAGCAGCCAAGAACTGGCGGGGGGCCCCAGAGAGCAGTTCTTC.

The chain recombines TRBV10-3 with TRBJ2-3; 8 nucleotides agree with TRBD2. Germline V lookup: CDR1 ENHRY, CDR2 SYGVKD. With 4 bases clipped from V and 3 bases from J, the junction kept 6 bases outside the gene matches. CDR3 size: 15 residues. CDR3 amino acids: CAISGRGGGTDTQYF. The CDR3 DNA follows: TGTGCCATCAGTGGACGGGGCGGGGGGACAGATACGCAGTATTTT.

V gene TRBV6-5 combines with J gene TRBJ2-1; perhaps TRBD1 as D (6 bases). V was cut by 5 bases and J by 2 bases, with 10 bases left in between. The CDR3 contains 14 residues. Germline CDR1 and CDR2: MNHEY and SVGAGI. Here the CDR3 DNA reads TGTGCCAGCAGTGAACAGGGAGCCTACAATGAGCAGTTCTTC. Its protein product is CASSEQGAYNEQFF.

The V call is TRBV7-9, the J call TRBJ1-5, with 10 bases aligning to TRBD1. This CDR3 contains 16 residues. The germline CDR1 and CDR2 sequences are SEHNR and FQNEAQ (reference sequence). After removal of 1 base from V and 3 bases from J, the junction contained 3 bases not matched to a gene. The CDR3 loop reads CASSLGDRGYNQPQHF. DNA for the CDR3: TGTGCCAGCAGCTTAGGGGACAGGGGTTACAATCAGCCCCAGCATTTT. Variable domain in full (rest from reference TRBV7-9 and TRBJ1-5): DTGVSQNPRHKITKRGQNVTFRCDPISEHNRLYWYRQTLGQGPEFLTYFQNEAQLEKSRLLSDRFSAERPKGSFSTLEIQRTEQGDSAMYLCASSLGDRGYNQPQHFGDGTRLSIL.

This clone has just one count. The chain couples TRBV5-4 to TRBJ2-3; 9 bases are shared with TRBD2. Germline V CDR1 and CDR2: SGHNT, YYREEE (reference sequence). V gave up 0 bases and J gave up 2 bases; unmatched junction bases: 7. This CDR3 region has 17 residues. The CDR3 DNA is TGTGCCAGCAGCTTGGGGGTAGCGGGGGCCTACACAGATACGCAGTATTTT. Amino acid sequence: CASSLGVAGAYTDTQYF.

The V and J genes are TRBV11-2 and TRBJ2-3; 8 bases line up with TRBD2. CDR1 SGHAT and CDR2 FQNNGV come from the germline V gene. J was trimmed by 1 base and V by 7 bases; bases with no gene match: 1. CDR3 size: 13 residues. This chain's CDR3 is CASTGGGTDTQYF. The CDR3 DNA reads as TGTGCCAGCACCGGGGGGGGCACAGATACGCAGTATTTT.

The rearrangement links TRBV5-6 to TRBJ1-1, with 12 positions matching TRBD1. Germline-derived CDR1 and CDR2 are SGHDT and YYEEEE. This CDR3 comprises 15 residues. After removal of 3 bases from V and 4 bases from J, the junction contained 4 bases not matched to a gene. This chain's CDR3 is CASSYGTGGFTEAFF. CDR3 DNA: TGTGCCAGCAGCTACGGGACAGGGGGCTTCACTGAAGCTTTCTTT.

The V and J genes are TRBV4-3 and TRBJ2-1; TRBD2 matches at 13 bases. The CDR3 length is 16 residues. Germline CDR1 is LGHNA and CDR2 is YSLEER. V lost 5 bases to trimming and J lost 1 base; unmatched junction nucleotides: 2. The CDR3 DNA reads TGCGCCAGCAGCTGGGGACTAGCGGGGTCCTACAATGAGCAGTTCTTC. Its protein product is CASSWGLAGSYNEQFF.

CDR3: CASSRSESGGYTF. In DNA form, the CDR3 reads TGTGCCAGCAGCCGGTCCGAGAGCGGTGGCTACACCTTC. The rearrangement uses TRBV7-2 and TRBJ1-2, with D unclear. Germline CDR1 is SGHTA and CDR2 is FQGNSA. The CDR3 is 13 amino acids. Between the trimmed V and J ends, which lost 5 bases and 7 bases, there was a span of 14 bases.

CDR3 residues: CASSLASNTEAFF. CDR3 coding DNA: TGCGCCAGCAGCTTGGCCTCGAACACTGAAGCTTTCTTT. The chain links TRBV5-1 to TRBJ1-1; D is uncertain. V shed 0 bases and J shed 1 base, with 4 bases lying between them. The CDR3 totals 13 residues. Germline V gene lookup returns CDR1 SGHRS and CDR2 YFSETQ.

The chain combines TRBV6-5 with TRBJ1-1; D is perhaps TRBD1 (5 bases). V was cut by 3 bases and J by 6 bases, with 11 bases left in between. CDR3 length: 13 residues. The germline V gene encodes CDR1 MNHEY and CDR2 SVGAGI. The CDR3 region has the DNA TGTGCCAGCAGTTATCAGGGAAAGTCTGAAGCTTTCTTT. It specifies CASSYQGKSEAFF.

V usage is TRBV7-2 and J usage is TRBJ2-7; D is perhaps TRBD2 (5 bases). Trimming removed 5 bases from V and 3 bases from J, with 20 bases in between. Germline-derived CDR1 and CDR2 are SGHTA and FQGNSA. The CDR3 loop spans 16 amino acids. The CDR3 loop reads CASSIVAVDGVYEQYF. The CDR3 region has the DNA TGTGCCAGCAGCATTGTGGCAGTAGACGGGGTCTACGAGCAGTACTTC.

V usage is TRBV18 and J usage is TRBJ2-3, with 14 nucleotides matching TRBD2. CDR1 and CDR2 from the germline V gene are KGHSH and LQKENI. V shed 3 bases, J shed 4 bases, and the junction held 3 bases outside the gene matches. The CDR3 runs 16 residues. The CDR3 reads CASSPRTSGGPDTQYF. DNA of the CDR3: TGTGCCAGCTCACCCAGGACTAGCGGGGGGCCAGATACGCAGTATTTT.

A single count supports this clone. The chain uses TRBV27 and TRBJ1-1, with 10 bases that match TRBD1. With V trimmed by 3 bases and J by 5 bases, 6 bases remained unmatched. Per germline, CDR1 MNHEY and CDR2 SMNVEV (reference sequence). The CDR3 extends over 15 amino acids. In DNA form, the CDR3 reads TGTGCCAGCAGTTTGCGGACAGGGGGGATTACTGAAGCTTTCTTT. As protein: CASSLRTGGITEAFF.

The chain carries TRBV11-1 and TRBJ1-1; D might be TRBD1 (6 bases). CDR3 length: 14 residues. The ends were cut back, 1 base at V and 6 bases at J, with 12 bases in the middle. CDR1 and CDR2 from the germline V gene are SGHAT and FQDESV (reference sequence). The DNA for the CDR3 is TGTGCCAGCAGCTTAGTGACAGGACGCGCTGAAGCTTTCTTT. Translated: CASSLVTGRAEAFF. The full variable domain, rest sourced from reference TRBV11-1 and TRBJ1-1, is EAEVAQSPRYKITEKSQAVAFWCDPISGHATLYWYRQILGQGPELLVQFQDESVVDDSQLPKDRFSAERLKGVDSTLKIQPAELGDSAMYLCASSLVTGRAEAFFGQGTRLTVV.

V gene TRBV11-2 combines with J gene TRBJ2-1; the D gene is possibly TRBD2 (5 bases). The CDR3 sequence is 13 residues long. V gave up 0 bases and J gave up 14 bases, with 14 bases separating them. Germline V lookup: CDR1 SGHAT, CDR2 FQNNGV. As DNA, the CDR3 is TGTGCCAGCAGCTTAGATCCTAGGAGGCCAGAGTTCTTC. This translates into CASSLDPRRPEFF.

V usage is TRBV20-1 and J usage is TRBJ2-3; D is unclear. V lost 0 bases, J lost 7 bases, and 5 bases lay in between. Germline V lookup: CDR1 DFQATT, CDR2 SNEGSKA (reference sequence). The CDR3 consists of 11 residues. CDR3 amino acids: CSARDPNTQYF. In DNA form, the CDR3 reads TGCAGTGCTAGAGACCCAAATACGCAGTATTTT.

CDR3 DNA: TGTGCCAGCAGACGGGACACCGCGCAAGAGACCCAGTACTTC. Protein: CASRRDTAQETQYF. This chain joins TRBV6-5 and TRBJ2-5, with a possible D match to TRBD1 (6 bases). The CDR3 runs 14 residues. CDR1 and CDR2 from the germline V gene are MNHEY and SVGAGI. The V and J ends lost 6 bases and 2 bases respectively, with 13 bases between them.

The CDR3 DNA sequence: TGTGCCAGCAGCTTGGTCAAGGGGGCAAACACTGAAGCTTTCTTT. It codes for CASSLVKGANTEAFF. The chain is built from TRBV5-4 and TRBJ1-1, with 7 bases matching TRBD1. V lost 0 bases to trimming and J lost 2 bases; unmatched junction nucleotides: 4. The V gene's germline CDR1 is SGHNT and CDR2 YYREEE (reference sequence). The CDR3 is made up of 15 amino acids. Full variable domain (rest looked up from reference TRBV5-4 and TRBJ1-1): ETGVTQSPTHLIKTRGQQVTLRCSSQSGHNTVSWYQQALGQGPQFIFQYYREEENGRGNFPPRFSGLQFPNYSSELNVNALELDDSALYLCASSLVKGANTEAFFGQGTRLTVV.

The CDR3 DNA sequence: TGCAGCGTTGACAGGGGGCCGAACAATGAGCAGTTCTTC. It yields the protein CSVDRGPNNEQFF. The J gene is TRBJ2-1, the V gene TRBV29-1; 8 nucleotides line up with TRBD1. Germline trimming cut 3 bases from V and 5 bases from J; bases unmatched to any gene: 3. CDR3 length: 13 residues. Looked up from germline, CDR1 is SQVTM and CDR2 is ANQGSEA.